The 18 T cell receptor beta chains reported below all come from one sample, sequenced in a study of PD-1 blockade in classical Hodgkin lymphoma. This table comes from immunoSEQ multiplex PCR, and its TCRdb copy is limited to in-frame clones, with some not included. The top ten hold 8% of the sample, which has tens of thousands of clones, 85% to 95% seen once. Every patient was affected by relapse after autologous stem cell transplantation, while exposure to brentuximab vedotin was not uniform. This specimen consisted of peripheral blood mononuclear cells (PBMCs), obtained at baseline. The source is a human donor with classical Hodgkin lymphoma.

The count of this clone is one. V gene TRBV19 combines with J gene TRBJ1-1, with D unresolved. V lost 5 bases, J lost 0 bases, and 10 bases lay in between. The CDR3 spans 14 residues. CDR1 is LNHDA and CDR2 is SQIVND in the germline V gene (reference sequence). The CDR3 region has the DNA TGTGCCAGTAGTGTCTCGGGGATGAACACTGAAGCTTTCTTT. Translation gives CASSVSGMNTEAFF.

The chain recombines TRBV6-1 with TRBJ1-5; 7 nucleotides align to TRBD1. The germline V gene encodes CDR1 MNHNS and CDR2 SASEGT. J gave up 0 bases and V 0 bases, and 11 bases lay outside the gene matches. The CDR3 contains 19 residues. CDR3: CASSEARDSLTYSNQPQHF. The CDR3 DNA is TGTGCCAGCAGTGAAGCGAGGGACAGCCTCACTTATAGCAATCAGCCCCAGCATTTT.

The rearrangement joins TRBV19 to TRBJ2-5; TRBD1 is a possible D gene (5 bases). Trimming took 10 bases from V and 4 from J, leaving 13 bases between them. CDR3 size: 12 residues. Germline V gene lookup returns CDR1 LNHDA and CDR2 SQIVND (reference sequence). CDR3 nucleotides: TGTGCCACCACGAATACAGGAGAGACCCAGTACTTC. Its protein is CATTNTGETQYF. Based on the CDR3 plus reference TRBV19 and TRBJ2-5, the full variable domain is DGGITQSPKYLFRKEGQNVTLSCEQNLNHDAMYWYRQDPGQGLRLIYYSQIVNDFQKGDIAEGYSVSREKKESFPLTVTSAQKNPTAFYLCATTNTGETQYFGPGTRLLVL.

The V and J genes are TRBV13 and TRBJ1-1, with D maybe TRBD1 (6 bases). The germline V gene has CDR1 PRHDT and CDR2 FYEKMQ (reference sequence). Trimming left V 5 bases short and J 4 bases short, with 14 bases between. The CDR3 length is 14 residues. CDR3 amino acids: CASSVQGSGTEAFF. CDR3 nucleotides: TGTGCCAGCAGCGTCCAGGGGTCGGGCACTGAAGCTTTCTTT.

This clone was observed a few times. The rearrangement links TRBV6-5 to TRBJ2-5; 9 bases align to TRBD2. This CDR3 has 12 amino acids. V lost 7 bases and J lost 13; bases outside the gene matches: 10. Looked up from germline, CDR1 is MNHEY and CDR2 is SVGAGI. CDR3 region: CASISPSGGMYF. DNA for the CDR3: TGTGCCAGCATTAGCCCAAGCGGGGGGATGTACTTC.

V gene TRBV5-1 combines with J gene TRBJ2-5; 13 bases are a match to TRBD2. Germline CDR1 reads SGHRS; CDR2 reads YFSETQ. The CDR3 runs to 16 residues. Losses at the gene ends were 3 bases for V and 3 bases for J; bases not matched to a gene: 5. The DNA for the CDR3 is TGCGCCAGCAGCTCACTAGCGGGGGGGATCGAAGAGACCCAGTACTTC. This translates into CASSSLAGGIEETQYF.

V is TRBV7-6 and J is TRBJ1-1, with no clear D. CDR1 is SGHVS and CDR2 is FNYEAQ in the germline V gene. There are 14 residues in the CDR3. Trimming stripped 1 base from V and 1 base from J, with 7 bases between. The CDR3 loop reads CASSLGRKNTEAFF. The DNA of the CDR3 is TGTGCCAGCAGCTTAGGACGAAAGAACACTGAAGCTTTCTTT. The whole variable domain, remainder taken from reference TRBV7-6 and TRBJ1-1, is GAGVSQSPRYKVTKRGQDVALRCDPISGHVSLYWYRQALGQGPEFLTYFNYEAQQDKSGLPNDRFSAERPEGSISTLTIQRTEQRDSAMYRCASSLGRKNTEAFFGQGTRLTVV.

The CDR3 coding sequence is TGTGCCAGTAGTATACAGGGGGCGAATGAGCAGTTCTTC. Translated: CASSIQGANEQFF. The V gene is TRBV19, the J gene TRBJ2-1; 8 bases line up with TRBD1. The CDR3 spans 13 residues. The trim removed 2 bases at V and 7 bases at J, leaving 1 base unmatched. Germline V CDR1 and CDR2: LNHDA, SQIVND (reference sequence).

Here the CDR3 reads CASSLKPNGANVLTF. In DNA form, the CDR3 reads TGTGCCAGCAGCTTGAAGCCTAATGGGGCCAACGTCCTGACTTTC. The chain couples TRBV7-9 to TRBJ2-6; D is unclear. Trimming removed 3 bases from V and 3 bases from J, with 9 bases in between. Germline assignment: CDR1 SEHNR and CDR2 FQNEAQ (reference sequence). The CDR3 covers 15 residues. The full variable domain, with the rest looked up from reference TRBV7-9 and TRBJ2-6, is DTGVSQNPRHKITKRGQNVTFRCDPISEHNRLYWYRQTLGQGPEFLTYFQNEAQLEKSRLLSDRFSAERPKGSFSTLEIQRTEQGDSAMYLCASSLKPNGANVLTFGAGSRLTVL.

This clone was seen a handful of times. J is TRBJ1-4 and V is TRBV6-1; D not resolved. Trimming removed 4 bases at V and 11 bases at J, with 14 bases between. CDR1 and CDR2 (germline): MNHNS, SASEGT. The CDR3 is 13 residues long. DNA of the CDR3: TGTGCCAGCAGTGGCAGTTCCCGAGGGAAACTGTTTTTT. Its translation: CASSGSSRGKLFF.

Only a few counts were recorded for this clone. The CDR3 here is CARKPQPPSYEQYF. Written as DNA, the CDR3 is TGTGCCAGAAAACCTCAGCCCCCCTCCTACGAGCAGTACTTC. V gene TRBV27 combines with J gene TRBJ2-7; D is ambiguous. The V end was cut by 9 bases, the J end by 0 bases, with 15 bases between. The CDR3 spans 14 residues. Germline loops: CDR1 MNHEY, CDR2 SMNVEV (reference sequence).

This sequence joins TRBV9 and TRBJ1-2; TRBD1 aligns across 7 bases. The CDR3 has 16 amino acids. The V and J ends lost 0 bases and 3 bases, in that order; junction bases with no gene match: 8. Germline V gene lookup returns CDR1 SGDLS and CDR2 YYNGEE. DNA for the CDR3: TGTGCCAGCAGCGTAGGGGACAGTTGGAACTACTATGGCTACACCTTC. It encodes CASSVGDSWNYYGYTF.

The chain combines TRBV11-1 with TRBJ2-2; no clear D. This CDR3 contains 14 residues. Germline V CDR1 and CDR2: SGHAT, FQDESV (reference sequence). Trimming stripped 3 bases from V and 4 bases from J, with 9 bases between. The CDR3 is CASSFHFFTGELFF. DNA of the CDR3: TGTGCCAGCAGCTTCCACTTTTTCACCGGGGAGCTGTTTTTT.

This chain uses TRBV19 with TRBJ2-1; 7 bases are shared with TRBD2. CDR3 size: 17 residues. Germline loops: CDR1 LNHDA, CDR2 SQIVND (reference sequence). With 5 bases clipped from V and 0 bases from J, the junction kept 10 bases outside the gene matches. Written as DNA, the CDR3 is TGTGCCAGTAGTTTGGAACTAGCGATTCGCTCCTACAATGAGCAGTTCTTC. Its translation is CASSLELAIRSYNEQFF.

The chain recombines TRBV27 with TRBJ2-1; TRBD2 aligns across 11 bases. CDR1 is MNHEY and CDR2 is SMNVEV in the germline V gene (reference sequence). The CDR3 has 16 residues. V lost 5 bases, J lost 6 bases, and 9 bases stayed unmatched. The DNA for the CDR3 is TGTGCCAGCAGTCGCACAACTAGCGGGGGTTTCAATGAGCAGTTCTTC. Translating it yields CASSRTTSGGFNEQFF.

This chain joins TRBV2 and TRBJ2-1; no definite D call. Trimming left V 7 bases short and J 9 bases short, with 13 bases between. Germline CDR1 SNHLY, CDR2 FYNNEI. The CDR3 length is 12 residues. DNA of the CDR3: TGTGCCAGCACCCATGGTCGTGGTGAGCAGTTCTTC. This translates into CASTHGRGEQFF.

The chain joins TRBV7-7 to TRBJ2-1, with D perhaps assigned TRBD1 or TRBD2 (6 bases each). V dropped 5 bases and J dropped 9 bases, with 17 bases sitting between them. The CDR3 loop spans 14 amino acids. CDR1 and CDR2 (germline): SSHAT, FNYEAQ (reference sequence). CDR3 nucleotide sequence: TGTGCCAGCAGCCCCGAAGGGGGGCGCGGTGAGCAGTTCTTC. Amino acids: CASSPEGGRGEQFF.

The V and J genes are TRBV19 and TRBJ1-1; 8 bases match TRBD1. V trimming: 7 bases; J trimming: 4 bases; junction bases outside the gene matches: 14. From germline, CDR1 is LNHDA and CDR2 SQIVND (reference sequence). This CDR3 comprises 16 residues. The CDR3 spells CASTETGARRGTEAFF. CDR3 sequence (DNA): TGTGCCAGTACCGAGACAGGGGCGCGGAGGGGCACTGAAGCTTTCTTT. The variable domain in full, completed from reference TRBV19 and TRBJ1-1, reads DGGITQSPKYLFRKEGQNVTLSCEQNLNHDAMYWYRQDPGQGLRLIYYSQIVNDFQKGDIAEGYSVSREKKESFPLTVTSAQKNPTAFYLCASTETGARRGTEAFFGQGTRLTVV.